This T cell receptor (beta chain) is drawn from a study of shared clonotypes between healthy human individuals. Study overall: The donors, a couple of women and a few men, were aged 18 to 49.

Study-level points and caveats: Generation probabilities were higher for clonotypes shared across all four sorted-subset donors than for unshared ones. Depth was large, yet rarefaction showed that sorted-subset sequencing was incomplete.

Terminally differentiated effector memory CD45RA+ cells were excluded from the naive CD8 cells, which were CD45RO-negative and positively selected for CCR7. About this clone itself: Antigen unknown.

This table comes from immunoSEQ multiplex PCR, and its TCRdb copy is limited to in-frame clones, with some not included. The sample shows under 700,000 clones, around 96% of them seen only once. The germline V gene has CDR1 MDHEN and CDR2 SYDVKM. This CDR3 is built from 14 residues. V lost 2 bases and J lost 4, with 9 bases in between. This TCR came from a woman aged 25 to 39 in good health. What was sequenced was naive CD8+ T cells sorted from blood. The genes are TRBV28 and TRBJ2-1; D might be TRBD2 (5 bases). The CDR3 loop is CASSLRLQYNEQFF. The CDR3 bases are TGTGCCAGCAGTTTAAGACTACAGTACAATGAGCAGTTCTTC.